This TCR beta chain emerged from a study of T cell responses to AZD1222 COVID-19 vaccine. This table comes from immunoSEQ multiplex PCR, and its TCRdb copy is limited to in-frame clones, with some not included. The sample contains 150,000 to 200,000 clones, 87% of which appear only once. A word on this clone: As yet, its antigen is unknown.

Findings and caveats of the study: Once two AZD1222 doses were given, Spike-specific TCR breadth and depth went up. Close to half of all spike-specific TCRs reportedly target regions of the variants that are unmutated.

The V end was cut by 4 bases, the J end by 2 bases, with 11 bases between. Germline V gene data show CDR1 as SQVTM and CDR2 as ANQGSEA. The CDR3 consists of 13 residues. This sequence was found in an adult in good health. The gene calls are TRBV29-1 and TRBJ1-1; D is possibly TRBD1 (5 bases). Sample: peripheral blood, taken on day 0 of MenACWY control vaccination. The CDR3 sequence is CSVVIQGNTEAFF. The CDR3 DNA is TGCAGCGTTGTAATCCAGGGCAACACTGAAGCTTTCTTT.